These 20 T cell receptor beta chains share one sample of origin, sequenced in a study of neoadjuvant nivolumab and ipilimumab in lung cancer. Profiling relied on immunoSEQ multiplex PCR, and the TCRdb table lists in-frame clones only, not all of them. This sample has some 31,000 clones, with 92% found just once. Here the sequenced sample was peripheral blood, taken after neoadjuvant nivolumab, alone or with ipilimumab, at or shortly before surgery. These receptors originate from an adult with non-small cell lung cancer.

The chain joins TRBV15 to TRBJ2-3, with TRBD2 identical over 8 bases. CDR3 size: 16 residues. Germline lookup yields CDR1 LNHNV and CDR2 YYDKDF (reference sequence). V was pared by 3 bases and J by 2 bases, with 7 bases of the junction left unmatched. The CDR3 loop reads CATSSLAGHSTDTQYF. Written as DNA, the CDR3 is TGTGCCACCAGCAGCTTAGCGGGACATTCCACAGATACGCAGTATTTT.

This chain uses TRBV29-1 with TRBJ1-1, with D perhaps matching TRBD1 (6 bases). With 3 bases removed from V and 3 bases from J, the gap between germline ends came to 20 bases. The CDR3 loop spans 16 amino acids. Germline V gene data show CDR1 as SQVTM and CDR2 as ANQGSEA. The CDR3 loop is CSVEGAMGKSDTEAFF. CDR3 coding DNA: TGCAGCGTTGAGGGGGCGATGGGGAAGAGCGACACTGAAGCTTTCTTT.

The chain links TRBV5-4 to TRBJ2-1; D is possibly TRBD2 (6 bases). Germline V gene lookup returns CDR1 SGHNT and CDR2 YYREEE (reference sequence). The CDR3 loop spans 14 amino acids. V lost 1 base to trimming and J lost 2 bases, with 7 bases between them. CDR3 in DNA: TGTGCCAGCAGCTTGAGCGGGCCCTACAATGAGCAGTTCTTC. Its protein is CASSLSGPYNEQFF.

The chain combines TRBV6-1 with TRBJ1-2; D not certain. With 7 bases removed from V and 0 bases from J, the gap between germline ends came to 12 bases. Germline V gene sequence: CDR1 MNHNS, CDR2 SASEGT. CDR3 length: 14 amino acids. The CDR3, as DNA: TGTGCCAGCAATCGAGAGAAACCTAACTATGGCTACACCTTC. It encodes CASNREKPNYGYTF.

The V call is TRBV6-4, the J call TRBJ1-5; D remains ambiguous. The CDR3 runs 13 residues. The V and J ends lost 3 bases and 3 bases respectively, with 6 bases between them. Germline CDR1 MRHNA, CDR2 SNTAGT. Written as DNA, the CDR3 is TGTGCCAGCAGTGAGACCCCCAATCAGCCCCAGCATTTT. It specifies CASSETPNQPQHF.

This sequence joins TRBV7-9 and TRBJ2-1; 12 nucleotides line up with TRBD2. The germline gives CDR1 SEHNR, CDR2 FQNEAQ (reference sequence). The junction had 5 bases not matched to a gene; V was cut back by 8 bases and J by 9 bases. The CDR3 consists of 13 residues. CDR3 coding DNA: TGTGCCAGCGGTGAACTAGCGGGAGGTGAGCAGTTCTTC. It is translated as CASGELAGGEQFF. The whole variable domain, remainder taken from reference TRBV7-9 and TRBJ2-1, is DTGVSQNPRHKITKRGQNVTFRCDPISEHNRLYWYRQTLGQGPEFLTYFQNEAQLEKSRLLSDRFSAERPKGSFSTLEIQRTEQGDSAMYLCASGELAGGEQFFGPGTRLTVL.

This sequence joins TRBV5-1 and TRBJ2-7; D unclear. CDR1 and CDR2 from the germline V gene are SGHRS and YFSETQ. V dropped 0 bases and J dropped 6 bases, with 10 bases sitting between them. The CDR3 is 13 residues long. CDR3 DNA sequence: TGCGCCAGCAGCTTGGGGGTTGGGTCCGAGCAGTACTTC. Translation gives CASSLGVGSEQYF.

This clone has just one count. The CDR3 DNA sequence: TGTGCCAGCAGCTTGACTGACTATGGCTACACCTTC. Translation gives CASSLTDYGYTF. The J gene is TRBJ1-2, the V gene TRBV5-5; D not certain. The germline CDR1 and CDR2 sequences are SGHKS and YYEKEE (reference sequence). The V end was cut by 1 base, the J end by 3 bases, with 4 bases between. CDR3 length: 12 residues.

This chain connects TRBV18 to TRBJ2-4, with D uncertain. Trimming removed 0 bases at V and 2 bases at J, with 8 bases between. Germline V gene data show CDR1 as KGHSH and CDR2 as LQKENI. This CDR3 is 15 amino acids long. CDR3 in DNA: TGTGCCAGCTCACCACCGGGCAGTCCCAAAAACATTCAGTACTTC. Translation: CASSPPGSPKNIQYF.

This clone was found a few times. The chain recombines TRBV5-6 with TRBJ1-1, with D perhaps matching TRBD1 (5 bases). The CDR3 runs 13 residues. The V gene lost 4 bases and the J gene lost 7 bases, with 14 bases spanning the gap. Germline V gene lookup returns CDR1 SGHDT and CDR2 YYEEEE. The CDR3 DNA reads TGTGCCAGCAGCCAAACAGGTGGCGGTGAAGCTTTCTTT. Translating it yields CASSQTGGGEAFF.

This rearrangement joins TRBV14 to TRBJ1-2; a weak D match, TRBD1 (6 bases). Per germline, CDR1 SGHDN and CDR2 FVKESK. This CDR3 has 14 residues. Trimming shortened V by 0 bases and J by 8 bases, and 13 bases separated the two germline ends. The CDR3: CASSQDRGGGGYTF. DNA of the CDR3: TGTGCCAGCAGCCAAGACAGGGGAGGTGGAGGCTACACCTTC.

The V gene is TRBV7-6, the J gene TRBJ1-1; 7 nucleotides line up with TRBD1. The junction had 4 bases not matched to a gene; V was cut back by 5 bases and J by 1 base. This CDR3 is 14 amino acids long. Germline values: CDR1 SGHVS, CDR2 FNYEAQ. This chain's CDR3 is CASSPRTGNTEAFF. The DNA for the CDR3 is TGTGCCAGCAGCCCAAGGACAGGGAACACTGAAGCTTTCTTT. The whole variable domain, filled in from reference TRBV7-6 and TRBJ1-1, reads GAGVSQSPRYKVTKRGQDVALRCDPISGHVSLYWYRQALGQGPEFLTYFNYEAQQDKSGLPNDRFSAERPEGSISTLTIQRTEQRDSAMYRCASSPRTGNTEAFFGQGTRLTVV.

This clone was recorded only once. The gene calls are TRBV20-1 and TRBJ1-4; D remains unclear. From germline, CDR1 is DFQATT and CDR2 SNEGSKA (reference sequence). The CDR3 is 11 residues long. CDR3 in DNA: TGCACACCCCGCATTAATGAAAAACTGTTTTTT. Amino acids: CTPRINEKLFF.

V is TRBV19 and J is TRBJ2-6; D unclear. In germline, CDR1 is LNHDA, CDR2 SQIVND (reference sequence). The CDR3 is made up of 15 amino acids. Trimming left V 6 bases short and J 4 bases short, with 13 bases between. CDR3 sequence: CASSLSLAGANVLTF. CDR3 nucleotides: TGTGCCAGTAGCCTCTCCTTGGCCGGGGCCAACGTCCTGACTTTC.

The CDR3 region is CASSLQGDSGNTIYF. CDR3 sequence (DNA): TGCGCCAGCAGCTTGCAGGGGGACTCTGGAAACACCATATATTTT. V gene TRBV5-1 combines with J gene TRBJ1-3, with TRBD1 matching 7 bases. CDR1 is SGHRS and CDR2 is YFSETQ in the germline V gene. CDR3 length equals 15 residues. Trimming took 1 base from V and 0 from J; bases not matched to a gene: 1.

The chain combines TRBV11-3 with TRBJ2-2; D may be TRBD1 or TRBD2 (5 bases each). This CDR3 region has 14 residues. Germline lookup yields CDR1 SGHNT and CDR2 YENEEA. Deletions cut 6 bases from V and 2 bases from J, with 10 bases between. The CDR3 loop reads CASRRDPNTGELFF. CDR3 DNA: TGTGCCAGCAGGAGGGACCCTAACACCGGGGAGCTGTTTTTT.

CDR3 protein: CASSLPTGGNYEQYF. Written as DNA, the CDR3 is TGCGCCAGCAGCCTCCCGACAGGGGGCAACTACGAGCAGTACTTC. The gene calls are TRBV5-1 and TRBJ2-7; the match to TRBD1 covers 10 bases. Germline V CDR1 and CDR2: SGHRS, YFSETQ. The trim removed 4 bases at V and 3 bases at J, leaving 7 bases unmatched. The length of the CDR3 is 15 residues.

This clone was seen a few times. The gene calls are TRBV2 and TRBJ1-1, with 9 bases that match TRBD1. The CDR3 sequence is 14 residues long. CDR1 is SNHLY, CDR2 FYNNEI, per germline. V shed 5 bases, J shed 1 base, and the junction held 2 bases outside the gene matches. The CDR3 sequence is CASSSQGANTEAFF. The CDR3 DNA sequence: TGTGCCAGCAGTTCACAGGGGGCGAACACTGAAGCTTTCTTT. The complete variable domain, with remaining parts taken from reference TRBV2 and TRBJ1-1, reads EPEVTQTPSHQVTQMGQEVILRCVPISNHLYFYWYRQILGQKVEFLVSFYNNEISEKSEIFDDQFSVERPDGSNFTLKIRSTKLEDSAMYFCASSSQGANTEAFFGQGTRLTVV.

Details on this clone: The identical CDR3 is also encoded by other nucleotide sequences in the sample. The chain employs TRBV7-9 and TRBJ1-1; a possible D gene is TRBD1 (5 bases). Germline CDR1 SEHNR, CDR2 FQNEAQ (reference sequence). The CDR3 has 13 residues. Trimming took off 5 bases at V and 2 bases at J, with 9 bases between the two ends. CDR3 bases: TGTGCCAGCAGCCTAGGGGAAAACACTGAAGCTTTCTTT. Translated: CASSLGENTEAFF.

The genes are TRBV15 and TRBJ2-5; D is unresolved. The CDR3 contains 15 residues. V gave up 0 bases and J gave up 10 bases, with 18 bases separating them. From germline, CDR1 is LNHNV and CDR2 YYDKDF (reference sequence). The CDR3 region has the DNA TGTGCCACCAGCAGAGATCCTGACCCTTCAAAGGGCCAGTACTTC. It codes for CATSRDPDPSKGQYF.